These 20 T cell receptor beta chains came from one sample sequenced in a study of blood T cell repertoires in COVID-19. Libraries were prepared by immunoSEQ multiplex PCR; TCRdb keeps only in-frame clonotypes and omits some of them. The repertoire includes some 320,000 clones, roughly nine tenths of them detected once, and roughly 11% sits in the top ten. The sample comprised peripheral blood. The receptors come from a woman younger than 45 with COVID-19, enrolled during active disease.

The chain carries TRBV21-1 and TRBJ1-5; the table names TRBD1, a call not compared with the DNA. TRBV21-1 is a listed pseudogene. This CDR3 comprises 15 residues. The chain's CDR3 is CASRRTGGSNQPQHF. The CDR3, as DNA: TGTGCCAGCAGACGGACAGGGGGGAGCAATCAGCCCCAGCATTTT.

The chain couples TRBV21-1 to TRBJ2-3; TRBD2 reflects the table's D call only, with no check against the DNA. TRBV21-1 has pseudogene status. The CDR3 runs 15 residues. CDR3 sequence (DNA): TGTGCCAGCAGCAAAGTAGCCTCCTGCACAGATACGCAGTATTTT. Translation: CASSKVASCTDTQYF.

The rearrangement uses TRBV28 and TRBJ1-6; D is uncertain. V gave up 4 bases and J gave up 6 bases, with 4 bases separating them. This CDR3 comprises 12 residues. Looked up from germline, CDR1 is MDHEN and CDR2 is SYDVKM. The CDR3 region has the DNA TGTGCCAGCAGTTCGTTTAATTCACCCCTCCACTTT. Residues: CASSSFNSPLHF. The variable domain in full, with the rest retrieved from reference TRBV28 and TRBJ1-6, is DVKVTQSSRYLVKRTGEKVFLECVQDMDHENMFWYRQDPGLGLRLIYFSYDVKMKEKGDIPEGYSVSREKKERFSLILESASTNQTSMYLCASSSFNSPLHFGNGTRLTVT.

V and J are TRBV6-5 and TRBJ1-6; weak D call: TRBD1 (6 bases). Trimming shortened V by 8 bases and J by 0 bases, and 11 bases separated the two germline ends. Per the germline V gene, CDR1 is MNHEY and CDR2 is SVGAGI. The CDR3 has 15 residues. CDR3 coding DNA: TGTGCCAGCCAGGGGAAAAGCTCCTATAATTCACCCCTCCACTTT. Protein sequence: CASQGKSSYNSPLHF.

This chain connects TRBV6-5 to TRBJ1-5; the match to TRBD1 covers 8 bases. CDR3 length: 15 residues. Germline loops: CDR1 MNHEY, CDR2 SVGAGI. Unmatched junction bases numbered 11, after V lost 6 bases and J lost 7 bases. The CDR3 here is CASSPDRDFWQPQHF. DNA of the CDR3: TGTGCCAGCAGCCCGGACAGGGATTTTTGGCAGCCCCAGCATTTT.

The rearrangement joins TRBV7-2 to TRBJ2-5; 14 bases fit TRBD2. This CDR3 has 16 amino acids. Trimming cost V 3 bases and J 5 bases; bases outside gene matches: 5. Germline CDR1 reads SGHTA; CDR2 reads FQGNSA. CDR3 DNA sequence: TGTGCCAGCAGCTTGACTAGCGGGGGGGCCTGGGAGACCCAGTACTTC. Translating gives CASSLTSGGAWETQYF.

J is TRBJ1-1 and V is TRBV29-1; 9 nucleotides line up with TRBD1. The CDR3 totals 18 residues. Germline V CDR1 and CDR2: SQVTM, ANQGSEA. The trim removed 5 bases at V and 0 bases at J, leaving 16 bases unmatched. Here the CDR3 DNA reads TGCAGCGTTTTGCGAAACCGGGACAGGGTCAGAATGAACACTGAAGCTTTCTTT. Its translation: CSVLRNRDRVRMNTEAFF. Full variable domain (outside the CDR3, taken from reference TRBV29-1 and TRBJ1-1): SAVISQKPSRDICQRGTSLTIQCQVDSQVTMMFWYRQQPGQSLTLIATANQGSEATYESGFVIDKFPISRPNLTFSTLTVSNMSPEDSSIYLCSVLRNRDRVRMNTEAFFGQGTRLTVV.

V is TRBV20-1 and J is TRBJ2-5, with a possible D match to TRBD2 (5 bases). Trimming took 3 bases from V and 1 from J, leaving 6 bases between them. CDR1 and CDR2 (germline): DFQATT, SNEGSKA (reference sequence). The CDR3 has 12 residues. The CDR3 loop is CSASGSQETQYF. The CDR3 nucleotides are TGCAGTGCTAGTGGGAGCCAAGAGACCCAGTACTTC.

This clone showed up just once. In nucleotides, the CDR3 is TGTGCCAGCGGGGGGGCAGGGAACACTGAAGCTTTCTTT. As protein: CASGGAGNTEAFF. The chain is built from TRBV6-5 and TRBJ1-1; TRBD1 is a possible D gene (6 bases). CDR1 MNHEY and CDR2 SVGAGI come from the germline V gene. V lost 8 bases and J 1 base, leaving 11 bases between the germline ends. This CDR3 is 13 amino acids long.

The gene calls are TRBV27 and TRBJ2-1, with TRBD2 identical over 9 bases. The germline CDR1 and CDR2 sequences are MNHEY and SMNVEV (reference sequence). CDR3 length equals 14 residues. Trimming took 2 bases from V and 10 from J; bases not matched to a gene: 6. Written as DNA, the CDR3 is TGTGCCAGCAGTTTAATGGCGGGGGGGCTGGAGCAGTTCTTC. Its translation is CASSLMAGGLEQFF.

This clone was counted only a few times. This chain's CDR3 is CASEGQGSDEQYF. CDR3 in DNA: TGTGCCAGTGAAGGACAGGGATCAGACGAGCAGTACTTC. The chain links TRBV19 to TRBJ2-7, with 8 bases lining up with TRBD1. Germline V gene lookup returns CDR1 LNHDA and CDR2 SQIVND (reference sequence). The CDR3 is made up of 13 amino acids. The ends lost 8 bases at V and 5 bases at J; junction bases unmatched: 8.

The chain joins TRBV7-8 to TRBJ2-1, with 9 bases fitting TRBD2. The V gene end was trimmed by 5 bases and the J gene end by 5 bases; junction bases not matched to a gene: 10. CDR3 length: 16 amino acids. Per germline, CDR1 SGHVS and CDR2 FQNEAQ. DNA for the CDR3: TGTGCCAGCAGCCACTTAGCGGGGGTAATCCACAATGAGCAGTTCTTC. This gives the protein CASSHLAGVIHNEQFF.

The chain uses TRBV7-9 and TRBJ2-2, with 7 bases identical to TRBD1. CDR3 length: 16 residues. Germline CDR1 is SEHNR and CDR2 is FQNEAQ (reference sequence). V was pared by 1 base and J by 0 bases, with 2 bases of the junction left unmatched. For the CDR3, the DNA is TGTGCCAGCAGCTTAGGACAGGGACCGAACACCGGGGAGCTGTTTTTT. Translating gives CASSLGQGPNTGELFF.

J is TRBJ1-1 and V is TRBV27; D possibly corresponds to TRBD1 (5 bases). This CDR3 has 14 residues. V was shortened by 5 bases and J by 11 bases, with 21 bases between the two germline ends. Germline CDR1 is MNHEY and CDR2 is SMNVEV (reference sequence). For the CDR3, the DNA is TGTGCCAGCAGTCCATCCATCAGGGCATATGGGGCTTTCTTT. As protein: CASSPSIRAYGAFF.

The rearrangement links TRBV24-1 to TRBJ1-3, with 7 nucleotides matching TRBD1. CDR3 length: 17 amino acids. Germline V gene sequence: CDR1 KGHDR, CDR2 SFDVKD. The junction had 10 bases not matched to a gene; V was cut back by 4 bases and J by 2 bases. The CDR3 spells CATSEGQELMAGNTIYF. The CDR3 DNA sequence: TGTGCCACCAGTGAAGGACAGGAGCTGATGGCTGGAAACACCATATATTTT.

This clone has just one count. V and J are TRBV27 and TRBJ2-1; 10 nucleotides agree with TRBD1. The V gene end was trimmed by 3 bases and the J gene end by 8 bases; junction bases not matched to a gene: 10. This CDR3 is built from 16 residues. Germline assignment: CDR1 MNHEY and CDR2 SMNVEV (reference sequence). The CDR3, as DNA: TGTGCCAGCAGTTTCCTGGACAGGGGGGGCCCCGATGAGCAGTTCTTC. It codes for CASSFLDRGGPDEQFF.

The chain uses TRBV20-1 and TRBJ2-5; 8 bases align to TRBD1. Trimming took 3 bases from V and 1 from J; bases not matched to a gene: 4. The CDR3 is 14 residues long. In germline, CDR1 is DFQATT, CDR2 SNEGSKA (reference sequence). CDR3 DNA: TGCAGTGCTAGTGCGGACAGGGTCCAAGAGACCCAGTACTTC. Amino acid sequence: CSASADRVQETQYF.

This clone has just one count. The gene calls are TRBV11-2 and TRBJ1-3; 7 bases match TRBD1. The V and J ends lost 7 bases and 1 base, in that order; junction bases with no gene match: 4. Germline values: CDR1 SGHAT, CDR2 FQNNGV. The CDR3 has 14 residues. The DNA for the CDR3 is TGTGCCAGCATCCCAGGGGGGTCTGGAAACACCATATATTTT. Translated, it gives CASIPGGSGNTIYF.

The chain carries TRBV9 and TRBJ2-7, with 9 bases matching TRBD1. This CDR3 has 16 amino acids. Germline values: CDR1 SGDLS, CDR2 YYNGEE. J lost 5 bases, V lost 3 bases, and 12 bases had no gene match. CDR3 protein: CASSERWTGETHEQYF. The CDR3 DNA follows: TGTGCCAGCAGCGAACGATGGACAGGGGAGACCCACGAGCAGTACTTC. Filled out from reference TRBV9 and TRBJ2-7, the complete variable domain reads DSGVTQTPKHLITATGQRVTLRCSPRSGDLSVYWYQQSLDQGLQFLIQYYNGEERAKGNILERFSAQQFPDLHSELNLSSLELGDSALYFCASSERWTGETHEQYFGPGTRLTVT.

V is TRBV7-9 and J is TRBJ2-1; 10 bases are a match to TRBD2. The CDR3 sequence is 15 residues long. Germline-derived CDR1 and CDR2 are SEHNR and FQNEAQ (reference sequence). V gave up 5 bases and J gave up 6 bases; unmatched junction bases: 7. The DNA for the CDR3 is TGTGCCAGCAGCCCCCGGACTAGCGGAAGCAATGAGCAGTTCTTC. Encoded protein: CASSPRTSGSNEQFF.